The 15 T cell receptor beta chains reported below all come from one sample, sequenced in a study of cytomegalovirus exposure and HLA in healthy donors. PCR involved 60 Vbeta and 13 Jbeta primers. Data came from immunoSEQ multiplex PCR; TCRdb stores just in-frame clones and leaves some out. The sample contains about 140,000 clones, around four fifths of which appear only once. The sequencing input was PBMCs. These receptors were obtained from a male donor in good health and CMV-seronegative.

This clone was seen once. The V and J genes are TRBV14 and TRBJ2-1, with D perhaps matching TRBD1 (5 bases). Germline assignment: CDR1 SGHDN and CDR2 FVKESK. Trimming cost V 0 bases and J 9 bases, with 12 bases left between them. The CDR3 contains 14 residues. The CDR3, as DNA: TGTGCCAGCAGCCAAGATTATGTCCAGGGTGAGCAGTTCTTC. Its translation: CASSQDYVQGEQFF.

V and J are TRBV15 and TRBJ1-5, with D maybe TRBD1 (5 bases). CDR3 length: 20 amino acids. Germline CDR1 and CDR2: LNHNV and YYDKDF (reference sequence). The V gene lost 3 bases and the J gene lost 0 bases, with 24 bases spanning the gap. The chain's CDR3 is CATSRRTGGTNVDSNQPQHF. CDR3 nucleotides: TGTGCCACCAGCAGGCGCACTGGCGGGACCAACGTGGATAGCAATCAGCCCCAGCATTTT.

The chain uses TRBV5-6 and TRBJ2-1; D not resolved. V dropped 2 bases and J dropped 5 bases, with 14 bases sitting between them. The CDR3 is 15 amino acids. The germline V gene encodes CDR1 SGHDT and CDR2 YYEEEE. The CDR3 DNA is TGTGCCAGCAGCTTTTATAACCCGGCGGACAATGAGCAGTTCTTC. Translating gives CASSFYNPADNEQFF.

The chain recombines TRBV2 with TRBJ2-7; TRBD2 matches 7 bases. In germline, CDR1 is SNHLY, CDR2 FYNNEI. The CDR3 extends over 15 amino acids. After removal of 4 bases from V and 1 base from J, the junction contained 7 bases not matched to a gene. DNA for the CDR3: TGTGCCAGCAGTGCCGGGACTATCCCGTCCTACGAGCAGTACTTC. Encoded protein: CASSAGTIPSYEQYF.

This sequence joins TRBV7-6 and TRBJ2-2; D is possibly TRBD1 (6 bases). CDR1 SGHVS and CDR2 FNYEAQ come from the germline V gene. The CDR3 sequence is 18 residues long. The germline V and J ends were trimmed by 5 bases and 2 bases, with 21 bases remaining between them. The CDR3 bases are TGTGCCAGCAGCGTTCGAACACCGGGACACCCCAACACCGGGGAGCTGTTTTTT. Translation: CASSVRTPGHPNTGELFF.

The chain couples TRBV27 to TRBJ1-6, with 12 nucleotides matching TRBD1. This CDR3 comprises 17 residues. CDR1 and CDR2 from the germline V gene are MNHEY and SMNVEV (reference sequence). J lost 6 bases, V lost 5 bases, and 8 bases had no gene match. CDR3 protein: CASSVGTGGTSNSPLHF. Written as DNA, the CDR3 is TGTGCCAGCAGTGTCGGGACAGGGGGCACAAGTAATTCACCCCTCCACTTT.

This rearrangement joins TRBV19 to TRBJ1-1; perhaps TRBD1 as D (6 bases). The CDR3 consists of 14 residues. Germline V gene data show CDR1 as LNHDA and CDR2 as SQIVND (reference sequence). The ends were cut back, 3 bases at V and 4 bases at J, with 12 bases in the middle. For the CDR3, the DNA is TGTGCCAGTAGTATGCAGGGGTCGGCCACTGAAGCTTTCTTT. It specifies CASSMQGSATEAFF.

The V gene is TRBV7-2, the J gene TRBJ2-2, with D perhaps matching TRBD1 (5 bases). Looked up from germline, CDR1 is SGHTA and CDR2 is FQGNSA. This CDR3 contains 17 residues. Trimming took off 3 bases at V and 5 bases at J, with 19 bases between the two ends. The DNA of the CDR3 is TGTGCCAGCAGCTTGAAGGGGCAGGGATTCTTTACCGGGGAGCTGTTTTTT. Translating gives CASSLKGQGFFTGELFF.

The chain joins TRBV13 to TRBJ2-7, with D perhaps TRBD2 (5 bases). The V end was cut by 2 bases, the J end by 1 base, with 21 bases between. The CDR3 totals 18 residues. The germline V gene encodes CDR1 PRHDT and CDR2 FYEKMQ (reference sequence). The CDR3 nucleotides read TGTGCCAGCAGCTTATCGGTCTGGGAGAACGGACTGTCCTACGAGCAGTACTTC. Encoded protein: CASSLSVWENGLSYEQYF.

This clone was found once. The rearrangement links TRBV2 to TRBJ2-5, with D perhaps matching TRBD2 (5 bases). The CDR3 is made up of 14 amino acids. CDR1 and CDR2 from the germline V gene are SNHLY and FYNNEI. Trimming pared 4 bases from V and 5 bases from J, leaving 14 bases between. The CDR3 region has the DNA TGTGCCAGCAGTGGAAACTCCCGCGGGGAGACCCAGTACTTC. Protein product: CASSGNSRGETQYF.

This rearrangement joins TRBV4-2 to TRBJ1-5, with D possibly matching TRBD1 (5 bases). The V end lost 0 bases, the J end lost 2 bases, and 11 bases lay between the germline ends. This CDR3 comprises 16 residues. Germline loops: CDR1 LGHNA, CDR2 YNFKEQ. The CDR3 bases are TGTGCCAGCAGCCAAGAGTGGGGCCTGGGCAATCAGCCCCAGCATTTT. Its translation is CASSQEWGLGNQPQHF.

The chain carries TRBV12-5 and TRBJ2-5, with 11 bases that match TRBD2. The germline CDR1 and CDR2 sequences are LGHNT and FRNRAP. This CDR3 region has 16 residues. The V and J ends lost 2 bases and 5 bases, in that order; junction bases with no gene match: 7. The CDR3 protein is CASGLTSGGSWETQYF. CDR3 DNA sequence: TGTGCTAGTGGTTTGACTAGCGGGGGTTCGTGGGAGACCCAGTACTTC.

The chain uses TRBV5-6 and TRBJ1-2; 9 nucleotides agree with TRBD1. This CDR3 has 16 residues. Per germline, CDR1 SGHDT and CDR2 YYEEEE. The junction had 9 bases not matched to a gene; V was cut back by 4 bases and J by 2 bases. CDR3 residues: CASSQPSGTGNYGYTF. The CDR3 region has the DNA TGTGCCAGCAGCCAGCCGTCTGGGACAGGGAACTATGGCTACACCTTC.

The CDR3 region has the DNA TGTGCCAGCAGCTCCGGGACTAGCGGATCCTACGAGCAGTACTTC. Translation: CASSSGTSGSYEQYF. The chain links TRBV7-9 to TRBJ2-7; 11 bases agree with TRBD2. Germline loops: CDR1 SEHNR, CDR2 FQNEAQ (reference sequence). V lost 4 bases and J lost 1; bases outside the gene matches: 3. This CDR3 spans 15 amino acids.

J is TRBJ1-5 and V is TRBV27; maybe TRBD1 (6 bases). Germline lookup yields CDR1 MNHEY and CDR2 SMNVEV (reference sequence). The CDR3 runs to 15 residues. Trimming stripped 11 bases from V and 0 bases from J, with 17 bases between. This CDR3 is CALRGQRYSNQPQHF. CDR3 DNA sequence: TGTGCCCTCCGAGGACAGCGCTATAGCAATCAGCCCCAGCATTTT.